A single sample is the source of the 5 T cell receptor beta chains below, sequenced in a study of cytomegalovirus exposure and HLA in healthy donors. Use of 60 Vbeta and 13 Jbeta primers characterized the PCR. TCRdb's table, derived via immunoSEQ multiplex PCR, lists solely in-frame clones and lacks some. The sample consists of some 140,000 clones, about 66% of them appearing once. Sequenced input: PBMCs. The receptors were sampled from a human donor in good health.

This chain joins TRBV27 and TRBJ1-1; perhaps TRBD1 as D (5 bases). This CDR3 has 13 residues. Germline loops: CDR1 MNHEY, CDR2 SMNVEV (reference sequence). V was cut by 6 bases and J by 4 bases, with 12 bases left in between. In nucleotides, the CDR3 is TGTGCCAGCAGCATCGGAAGGGGCACTGAAGCTTTCTTT. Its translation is CASSIGRGTEAFF.

The CDR3 sequence: CAISQTSVATGELFF. As DNA, the CDR3 is TGTGCCATCAGCCAGACTAGTGTTGCCACCGGGGAGCTGTTTTTT. The chain uses TRBV10-3 and TRBJ2-2, with D maybe TRBD2 (6 bases). CDR1 is ENHRY, CDR2 SYGVKD, per germline. With 6 bases removed from V and 4 bases from J, the gap between germline ends came to 15 bases. The length of the CDR3 is 15 residues.

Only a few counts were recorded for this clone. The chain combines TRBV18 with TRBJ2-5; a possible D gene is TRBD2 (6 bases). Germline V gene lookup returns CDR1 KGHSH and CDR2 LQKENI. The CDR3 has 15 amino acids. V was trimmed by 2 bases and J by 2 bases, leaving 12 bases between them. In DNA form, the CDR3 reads TGTGCCAGCTCACCATACACCGGGACTCAAGAGACCCAGTACTTC. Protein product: CASSPYTGTQETQYF.

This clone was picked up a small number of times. The CDR3 bases are TGTGCCAGCACCCGGGACAGGATTAACTATGGCTACACCTTC. This encodes CASTRDRINYGYTF. The V gene is TRBV2, the J gene TRBJ1-2; 8 positions match TRBD1. CDR3 length: 14 residues. Germline V gene data show CDR1 as SNHLY and CDR2 as FYNNEI. J gave up 1 base and V 7 bases, and 5 bases lay outside the gene matches.

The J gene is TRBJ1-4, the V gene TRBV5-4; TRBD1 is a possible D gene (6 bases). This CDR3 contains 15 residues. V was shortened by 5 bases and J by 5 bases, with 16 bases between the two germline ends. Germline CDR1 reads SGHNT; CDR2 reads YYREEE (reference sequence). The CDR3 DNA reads TGTGCCAGCAGGGAAATAGGGGGGGCAAATGAAAAACTGTTTTTT. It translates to CASREIGGANEKLFF.